This T cell receptor beta chain was found in a study of shared clonotypes between healthy human individuals. Germline V gene lookup returns CDR1 SGHNT and CDR2 YYREEE (reference sequence). The CDR3 loop spans 15 amino acids. Trimming cost V 4 bases and J 1 base; bases outside gene matches: 5. Donors comprised only Caucasian adults living in Nashville, Tennessee. The table came from immunoSEQ multiplex PCR; TCRdb's copy has only in-frame clones and leaves some out. The sample records about 2,500,000 clones, around nine tenths being singletons. The chain carries TRBV5-4 and TRBJ1-1, with TRBD1 matching over 9 bases. The sequencing sample was made of naive CD4+ T cells sorted from blood. Subset given: CD45RA+ positively selected. The sequence came from a man aged 18 to 30 in good health. CDR3 amino acids: CASSTKTGGNTEAFF. CDR3 nucleotides: TGTGCCAGCAGCACCAAGACAGGGGGGAACACTGAAGCTTTCTTT.